This paragraph reports one T cell receptor beta chain. Its antigen is unidentified. TCRdb re-called the PCR reads through MiXCR. This sample yields around 17,000 clones, of which roughly 24% are seen a single time; 15% belongs to the top ten. This sample was taken from a study of metastatic and nonmetastatic thyroid tumors. Study context: Repertoire comparison spanned blood and tumor or nodule tissue of malignant and benign thyroid patients.

The CDR3 is made up of 14 amino acids. CDR1 and CDR2 from the germline V gene are MNHNS and SASEGT. V was pared by 5 bases and J by 4 bases, with 14 bases between. All patients were untreated before thyroid surgery. Broader study findings: A significant increase in TCR beta diversity was reportedly seen in malignant thyroid tumors relative to benign nodules, in blood and tumor.

The sequence was obtained from a female donor with papillary thyroid cancer or a benign thyroid nodule (not recorded which). Some clones in this sample may be carry-over from other donors' samples. The chain uses TRBV6-1 and TRBJ2-5, with D possibly matching TRBD1 (5 bases). Sequencing input: adjacent normal tissue. Here the CDR3 reads CASSHRRDGETQYF. The CDR3 nucleotides are TGTGCCAGCAGTCATCGCAGGGATGGAGAGACCCAGTACTTC.